Each of the 6 T cell receptor beta chains below was sequenced from the same sample in a study of CD8 T cells in ankylosing spondylitis (dated by TCRdb to about 2017). Libraries came from 5' RACE. Sequencing used an Illumina HiSeq 2500. TCRdb reanalyzed the raw reads on its own, using fastp at Q25 for trimming and MiXCR for clone calling, and kept in-frame beta chains. Each entry is one CDR3 protein sequence, shown with its most common DNA and genes. The sample table shows roughly 220,000 distinct CDR3 sequences, and more than 9% are seen once. The ten largest clones capture approximately 20% of the sample. The sample consisted of blood, either unsorted or a sorted T cell fraction (not recorded which). The receptor source for this set is a male donor with ankylosing spondylitis or in good health (not recorded which).

This chain uses TRBV5-6 with TRBJ2-1, with a tentative D call TRBD1 (5 bases). V lost 5 bases and J lost 1, with 19 bases in between. The CDR3 is 17 residues long. Per the germline V gene, CDR1 is SGHDT and CDR2 is YYEEEE. CDR3 in amino acids: CASRPPWGRHSYNEQFF. The DNA for the CDR3 is TGTGCCAGCAGACCCCCGTGGGGCAGGCATTCCTACAATGAGCAGTTCTTC.

In its sample, this clonotype was seen a few times. The genes are TRBV6-5 and TRBJ1-5; TRBD1 aligns across 10 bases. V was pared by 4 bases and J by 7 bases, with 4 bases of the junction left unmatched. The V gene's germline CDR1 is MNHEY and CDR2 SVGAGI. The CDR3 extends over 14 amino acids. Written as DNA, the CDR3 is TGTGCCAGCAGTTTCGGGACAGGGGACCAGCCCCAGCATTTT. It is translated as CASSFGTGDQPQHF.

This clonotype occurred many times. This rearrangement joins TRBV7-9 to TRBJ1-1, with D unclear. With 8 bases removed from V and 0 bases from J, the gap between germline ends came to 19 bases. CDR1 and CDR2 (germline): SEHNR, FQNEAQ (reference sequence). This CDR3 is 16 amino acids long. CDR3 bases: TGTGCCAGCCTTCGCGTCCCTGAGTGGTTGAACACTGAAGCTTTCTTT. Its translation is CASLRVPEWLNTEAFF.

This chain joins TRBV7-8 and TRBJ2-7; 10 bases match TRBD2. The junction had 7 bases not matched to a gene; V was cut back by 5 bases and J by 0 bases. The CDR3 has 16 amino acids. Per the germline V gene, CDR1 is SGHVS and CDR2 is FQNEAQ. The CDR3 spells CASSTLAGASSYEQYF. CDR3 DNA: TGTGCCAGCAGCACCCTAGCGGGGGCGAGCTCCTACGAGCAGTACTTC. Combining the CDR3 with reference TRBV7-8 and TRBJ2-7 gives the whole variable domain GAGVSQSPRYKVAKRGQDVALRCDPISGHVSLFWYQQALGQGPEFLTYFQNEAQLDKSGLPSDRFFAERPEGSVSTLKIQRTQQEDSAVYLCASSTLAGASSYEQYFGPGTRLTVT.

This clonotype was picked up a small number of times. The chain couples TRBV2 to TRBJ2-5; D not certain. The ends were cut back, 0 bases at V and 4 bases at J, with 9 bases in the middle. Looked up from germline, CDR1 is SNHLY and CDR2 is FYNNEI. The CDR3 covers 14 residues. In DNA, the CDR3 is TGTGCCAGCAGTGAAGCGGTTCTCCCAGAGACCCAGTACTTC. Its protein product is CASSEAVLPETQYF.

This clonotype occurred many times. The gene calls are TRBV12-3 or TRBV12-4 and TRBJ1-4; 9 positions match TRBD1. V was clipped by 3 bases and J by 8 bases; unmatched bases: 4. This CDR3 is built from 14 residues. The CDR3 nucleotides read TGTGCCAGCAGTTTTGGGGGGACAGGGGAAAAACTGTTTTTT. It codes for CASSFGGTGEKLFF.